Each of the 27 T cell receptor beta chains below was sequenced from the same sample in a study of technical replicates of blood from a few donors. TCRdb keeps only in-frame clones here, not all; method: immunoSEQ multiplex PCR. The repertoire holds under 75,000 clones, with more than 85% as singletons. Sequencing used PBMCs. The receptors stem from a human donor in good health. Some clones in this sample may be carry-over from other donors' samples.

The V gene is TRBV10-3, the J gene TRBJ2-7, with 10 bases identical to TRBD1. CDR1 and CDR2 (germline): ENHRY, SYGVKD. With V trimmed by 0 bases and J by 4 bases, 6 bases remained unmatched. This CDR3 is 16 amino acids long. The chain's CDR3 is CAISESAGTGAYEQYF. The CDR3 DNA reads as TGTGCCATCAGTGAGTCGGCCGGGACAGGGGCTTACGAGCAGTACTTC.

The chain links TRBV9 to TRBJ2-5; 7 bases map to TRBD1. Germline values: CDR1 SGDLS, CDR2 YYNGEE. CDR3 size: 14 residues. Unmatched junction bases numbered 4, after V lost 3 bases and J lost 2 bases. The CDR3 nucleotides are TGTGCCAGCAGCGAAAGGACAGGTCAAGAGACCCAGTACTTC. Its translation is CASSERTGQETQYF.

The gene calls are TRBV12-5 and TRBJ2-7; TRBD1 agrees at 7 bases. With V trimmed by 1 base and J by 4 bases, 7 bases remained unmatched. The CDR3 totals 15 residues. Germline V gene lookup returns CDR1 LGHNT and CDR2 FRNRAP. CDR3 bases: TGTGCTAGTGGTTTGGGACAGGGAGCGTCTTACGAGCAGTACTTC. Translated: CASGLGQGASYEQYF.

The chain has TRBV6-5 and TRBJ2-5, with a tentative D call TRBD2 (6 bases). In germline, CDR1 is MNHEY, CDR2 SVGAGI. The CDR3 sequence is 15 residues long. The V and J ends lost 5 bases and 5 bases respectively, with 18 bases between them. The CDR3 here is CASSTLRSGEETQYF. The CDR3 coding sequence is TGTGCCAGCAGTACCCTCCGGTCGGGGGAGGAGACCCAGTACTTC.

Notes on this clone: One end of the junction varies from germline; a read error may be responsible. The CDR3 DNA follows: TGTGCCAGCAGCCTAGGGTATGCCTACGAGCAGTACTTC. It encodes CASSLGYAYEQYF. J is TRBJ2-7 and V is TRBV13; no reliable D call. Germline V gene sequence: CDR1 PRHDT, CDR2 FYEKMQ (reference sequence). This CDR3 comprises 13 residues.

The chain uses TRBV7-3 and TRBJ1-2; a weak D match, TRBD1 (6 bases). V lost 4 bases and J 4 bases, leaving 13 bases between the germline ends. The germline gives CDR1 SGHTA, CDR2 FQGTGA. The CDR3 length is 14 residues. The CDR3 loop reads CASSSNREFYGYTF. The DNA of the CDR3 is TGTGCCAGCAGCTCCAACAGGGAATTCTATGGCTACACCTTC. Full variable domain (missing parts from reference TRBV7-3 and TRBJ1-2): GAGVSQTPSNKVTEKGKYVELRCDPISGHTALYWYRQSLGQGPEFLIYFQGTGAADDSGLPNDRFFAVRPEGSVSTLKIQRTERGDSAVYLCASSSNREFYGYTFGSGTRLTVV.

This clone came up once. CDR3 nucleotide sequence: TGCGCCAGCAGCTTGGTGGCCAACCAGGGTACTGAAGCTTTCTTT. This codes for CASSLVANQGTEAFF. V gene TRBV5-1 combines with J gene TRBJ1-1, with D possibly being TRBD1 (5 bases). The CDR3 is 15 amino acids. Germline CDR1 is SGHRS and CDR2 is YFSETQ. Trimming left V 0 bases short and J 5 bases short, with 14 bases between.

The chain has TRBV15 and TRBJ2-2; 7 bases fit TRBD1. The junction had 10 bases not matched to a gene; V was cut back by 8 bases and J by 4 bases. Germline V CDR1 and CDR2: LNHNV, YYDKDF (reference sequence). This CDR3 has 15 residues. The CDR3 loop reads CATRGQGVGTGELFF. The CDR3 bases are TGTGCCACCCGCGGGCAGGGGGTGGGCACCGGGGAGCTGTTTTTT.

A single count supports this clone. The chain has TRBV7-8 and TRBJ1-1; TRBD1 might be the D (6 bases). Germline V gives CDR1 SGHVS, CDR2 FQNEAQ. The V gene lost 5 bases and the J gene lost 1 base, with 8 bases spanning the gap. This CDR3 has 13 residues. The CDR3 is CASSAQGNTEAFF. CDR3 DNA: TGTGCCAGCAGCGCACAGGGGAACACTGAAGCTTTCTTT. The entire variable domain, with the rest obtained from reference TRBV7-8 and TRBJ1-1, is as follows: GAGVSQSPRYKVAKRGQDVALRCDPISGHVSLFWYQQALGQGPEFLTYFQNEAQLDKSGLPSDRFFAERPEGSVSTLKIQRTQQEDSAVYLCASSAQGNTEAFFGQGTRLTVV.

Here the CDR3 DNA reads TGTGCCAGCAGAAACCCGGGGGACTATGGCTACACCTTC. This codes for CASRNPGDYGYTF. The J gene is TRBJ1-2, the V gene TRBV7-6; maybe TRBD1 (5 bases). The V end was cut by 6 bases, the J end by 3 bases, with 11 bases between. The germline V gene encodes CDR1 SGHVS and CDR2 FNYEAQ. This CDR3 comprises 13 residues.

This chain links TRBV18 with TRBJ2-1; 12 bases match TRBD2. This CDR3 is 16 amino acids long. V shed 6 bases, J shed 3 bases, and the junction held 6 bases outside the gene matches. Germline loops: CDR1 KGHSH, CDR2 LQKENI. CDR3 residues: CASSRGTSGFYNEQFF. In DNA, the CDR3 is TGTGCCAGCTCGCGAGGGACTAGCGGGTTCTACAATGAGCAGTTCTTC.

This clone was seen only a few times. The gene calls are TRBV7-2 and TRBJ1-6; D is unresolved. The V gene lost 2 bases and the J gene lost 7 bases, with 15 bases spanning the gap. Per the germline V gene, CDR1 is SGHTA and CDR2 is FQGNSA. This CDR3 is 16 amino acids long. CDR3 in DNA: TGTGCCAGCAGCTTAAAGGAGGGAGGGAAAAATTCACCCCTCCACTTT. The encoded protein is CASSLKEGGKNSPLHF.

This clone occurred once. The chain uses TRBV4-2 and TRBJ1-2; 9 nucleotides match TRBD1. Germline lookup yields CDR1 LGHNA and CDR2 YNFKEQ. The CDR3 runs 17 residues. J lost 4 bases, V lost 0 bases, and 9 bases had no gene match. The CDR3 nucleotides read TGTGCCAGCAGCCAAGATCCAAGGAGGGACAGGGCCTATGGCTACACCTTC. Translation gives CASSQDPRRDRAYGYTF.

V and J are TRBV6-1 and TRBJ2-5; 8 positions match TRBD2. The germline CDR1 and CDR2 sequences are MNHNS and SASEGT. This CDR3 comprises 16 residues. With 3 bases clipped from V and 5 bases from J, the junction kept 11 bases outside the gene matches. The DNA for the CDR3 is TGTGCCAGCAGTGATGGTCTCAGCGGGAGCTGGGAGACCCAGTACTTC. Protein product: CASSDGLSGSWETQYF.

J is TRBJ2-2 and V is TRBV19; D not resolved. This CDR3 contains 12 residues. Germline loops: CDR1 LNHDA, CDR2 SQIVND (reference sequence). V shed 4 bases and J shed 8 bases, with 8 bases lying between them. CDR3 amino acids: CASSKISGELFF. CDR3 nucleotide sequence: TGTGCCAGTAGTAAAATTTCTGGGGAGCTGTTTTTT.

The genes are TRBV30 and TRBJ2-7; D is perhaps TRBD2 (7 bases). Per germline, CDR1 GTSNPN and CDR2 SVGIG (reference sequence). V was cut by 0 bases and J by 8 bases, with 20 bases left in between. CDR3 length: 15 residues. CDR3 amino acids: CAWSVGGGSKAKQYF. In DNA form, the CDR3 reads TGTGCCTGGAGTGTAGGGGGAGGGTCGAAGGCGAAGCAGTACTTC.

The V call is TRBV4-2, the J call TRBJ1-1; TRBD1 agrees at 12 bases. V was clipped by 2 bases and J by 8 bases; unmatched bases: 6. Germline V CDR1 and CDR2: LGHNA, YNFKEQ. The CDR3 runs 15 residues. The CDR3 coding sequence is TGTGCCAGCAGCCAATTAACCGGGACAGGGGGCGAAGCTTTCTTT. Its translation is CASSQLTGTGGEAFF.

V and J are TRBV4-3 and TRBJ1-1; 7 bases agree with TRBD1. Germline V CDR1 and CDR2: LGHNA, YSLEER. The V and J ends lost 0 bases and 1 base, in that order; junction bases with no gene match: 2. The CDR3 length is 15 residues. In DNA form, the CDR3 reads TGCGCCAGCAGCCAAGAGGGACAGCGGAACACTGAAGCTTTCTTT. Translation gives CASSQEGQRNTEAFF.

V usage is TRBV14 and J usage is TRBJ2-7; D might be TRBD2 (5 bases). Trimming shortened V by 5 bases and J by 6 bases, and 14 bases separated the two germline ends. CDR3 size: 13 residues. Germline V gene data show CDR1 as SGHDN and CDR2 as FVKESK. CDR3 DNA: TGTGCCAGCAGCTGGAGTGCCGGACTCGAGCAGTACTTC. Protein: CASSWSAGLEQYF.

CDR3 sequence: CSVGTGESNQPQHF. CDR3 sequence (DNA): TGCAGCGTTGGGACAGGGGAGAGCAATCAGCCCCAGCATTTT. The rearrangement links TRBV29-1 to TRBJ1-5; 9 bases fit TRBD1. The CDR3 sequence is 14 residues long. V trimming: 4 bases; J trimming: 1 base; junction bases outside the gene matches: 2. Germline V gene sequence: CDR1 SQVTM, CDR2 ANQGSEA.

The CDR3: CASSAGLPYEQYF. CDR3 coding DNA: TGTGCCAGTAGTGCGGGACTCCCCTACGAGCAGTACTTC. The chain couples TRBV19 to TRBJ2-7; the D gene is possibly TRBD2 (6 bases). Trimming took off 5 bases at V and 2 bases at J, with 10 bases between the two ends. The CDR3 is 13 residues long. Per the germline V gene, CDR1 is LNHDA and CDR2 is SQIVND (reference sequence).

This chain joins TRBV19 and TRBJ1-1; 9 bases are a match to TRBD1. This CDR3 has 15 amino acids. J was trimmed by 4 bases and V by 5 bases; bases with no gene match: 8. Germline lookup yields CDR1 LNHDA and CDR2 SQIVND (reference sequence). In DNA form, the CDR3 reads TGTGCCAGTAGTCCCCACAGGGGGCGAGGCACTGAAGCTTTCTTT. It specifies CASSPHRGRGTEAFF.

The chain joins TRBV5-6 to TRBJ2-1; no firm D call. In germline, CDR1 is SGHDT, CDR2 YYEEEE. The CDR3 runs 16 residues. V lost 1 base to trimming and J lost 4 bases, with 15 bases between them. This chain's CDR3 is CASSLLRPSGYNEQFF. CDR3 nucleotides: TGTGCCAGCAGCTTGTTACGACCCTCGGGTTACAATGAGCAGTTCTTC.

V usage is TRBV23-1 and J usage is TRBJ1-1; the D is unclear. TRBV23-1 counts as an open reading frame of uncertain function. V was trimmed by 4 bases and J by 3 bases, leaving 12 bases between them. The CDR3 runs 14 residues. The CDR3 sequence is CASSLRESDTEAFF. CDR3 in DNA: TGCGCCAGCAGTCTCCGGGAATCGGACACTGAAGCTTTCTTT.

The rearrangement uses TRBV30 and TRBJ1-5, with 9 bases that match TRBD1. Trimming at V came to 2 bases and at J to 7 bases, leaving 12 bases not matched to a gene. CDR3 length equals 16 residues. Germline CDR1 and CDR2: GTSNPN and SVGIG (reference sequence). The CDR3 bases are TGTGCCTGGAGTACCGGGACAGGGATATTAGGGCAGCCCCAGCATTTT. Its protein product is CAWSTGTGILGQPQHF.

The chain carries TRBV7-9 and TRBJ2-5, with a weak D call TRBD2 (5 bases). The CDR3 totals 14 residues. CDR1 is SEHNR, CDR2 FQNEAQ, per germline (reference sequence). Between the trimmed V and J ends, which lost 0 bases and 1 base, there was a span of 6 bases. CDR3 loop: CASSLAGVQETQYF. DNA for the CDR3: TGTGCCAGCAGCTTAGCGGGAGTCCAAGAGACCCAGTACTTC.

This chain joins TRBV6-5 and TRBJ1-5, with D uncertain. The length of the CDR3 is 13 residues. The V end lost 6 bases, the J end lost 4 bases, and 10 bases lay between the germline ends. Germline lookup yields CDR1 MNHEY and CDR2 SVGAGI. DNA of the CDR3: TGTGCCAGCAGCTTGTTCAGAAATCAGCCCCAGCATTTT. Translating it yields CASSLFRNQPQHF.